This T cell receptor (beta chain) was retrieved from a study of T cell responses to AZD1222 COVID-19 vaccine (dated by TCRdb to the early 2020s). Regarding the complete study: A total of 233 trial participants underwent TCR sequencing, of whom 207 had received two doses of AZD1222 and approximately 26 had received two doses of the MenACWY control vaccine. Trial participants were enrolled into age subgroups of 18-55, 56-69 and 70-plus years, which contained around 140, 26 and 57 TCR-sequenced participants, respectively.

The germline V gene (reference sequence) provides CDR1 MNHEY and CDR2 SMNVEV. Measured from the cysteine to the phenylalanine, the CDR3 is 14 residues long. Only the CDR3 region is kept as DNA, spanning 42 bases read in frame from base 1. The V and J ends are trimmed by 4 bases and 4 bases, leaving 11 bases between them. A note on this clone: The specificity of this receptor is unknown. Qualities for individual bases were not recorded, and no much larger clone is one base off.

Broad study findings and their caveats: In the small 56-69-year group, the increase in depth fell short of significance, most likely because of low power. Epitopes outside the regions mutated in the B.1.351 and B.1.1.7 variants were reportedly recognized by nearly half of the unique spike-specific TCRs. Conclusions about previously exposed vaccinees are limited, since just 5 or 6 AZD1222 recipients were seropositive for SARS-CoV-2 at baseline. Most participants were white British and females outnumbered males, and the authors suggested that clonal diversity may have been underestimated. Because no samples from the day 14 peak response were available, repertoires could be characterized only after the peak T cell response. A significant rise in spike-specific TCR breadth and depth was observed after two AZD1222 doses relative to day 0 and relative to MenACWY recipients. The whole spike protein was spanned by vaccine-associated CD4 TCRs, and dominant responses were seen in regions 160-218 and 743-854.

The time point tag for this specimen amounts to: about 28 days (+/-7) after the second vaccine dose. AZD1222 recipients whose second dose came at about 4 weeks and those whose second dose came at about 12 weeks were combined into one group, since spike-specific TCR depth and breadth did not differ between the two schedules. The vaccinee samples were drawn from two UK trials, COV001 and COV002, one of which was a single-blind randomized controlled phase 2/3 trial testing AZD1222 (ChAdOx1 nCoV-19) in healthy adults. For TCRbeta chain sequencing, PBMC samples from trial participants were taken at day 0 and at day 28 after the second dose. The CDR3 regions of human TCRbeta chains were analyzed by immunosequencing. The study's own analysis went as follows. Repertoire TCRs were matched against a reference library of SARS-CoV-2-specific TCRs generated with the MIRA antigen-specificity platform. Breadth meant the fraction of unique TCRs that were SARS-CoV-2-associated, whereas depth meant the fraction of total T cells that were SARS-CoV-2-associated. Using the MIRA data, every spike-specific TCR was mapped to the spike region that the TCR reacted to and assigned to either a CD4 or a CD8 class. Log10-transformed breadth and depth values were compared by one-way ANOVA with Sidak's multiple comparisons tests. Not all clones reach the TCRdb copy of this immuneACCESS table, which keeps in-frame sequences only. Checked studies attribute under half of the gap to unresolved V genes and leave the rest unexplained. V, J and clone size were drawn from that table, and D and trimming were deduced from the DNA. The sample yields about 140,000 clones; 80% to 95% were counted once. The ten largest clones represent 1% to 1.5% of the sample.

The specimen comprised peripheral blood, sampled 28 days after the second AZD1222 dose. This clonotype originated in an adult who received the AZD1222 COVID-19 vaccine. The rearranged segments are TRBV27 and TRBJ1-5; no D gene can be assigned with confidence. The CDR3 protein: CASSSDPRNQPQHF. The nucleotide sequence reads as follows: TGTGCCAGCAGTTCCGACCCCAGAAATCAGCCCCAGCATTTT.